The T cell receptor (beta chain) described here comes from a study of T-cell memory formation after mild COVID-19. TCRdb used MiXCR to reprocess the 5' RACE reads, holding one entry per CDR3 protein. The table includes about 200,000 distinct CDR3 sequences, more than 8% detected once. V dropped 2 bases and J dropped 2; count of bases not matched to a gene: 5. There are 15 residues in the CDR3. CDR1 KGHSH and CDR2 LQKENI come from the germline V gene. This clonotype was seen at least ten times. Sample: PBMCs or a T cell subset sorted from them (not recorded which). The chain is built from TRBV18 and TRBJ1-2, with 7 bases matching TRBD1. This clonotype was sampled from a man aged 18 to 30 who had mild COVID-19 (a few samples of this study predate the infection). Cell type and time point are not known. CDR3: CASSPVGTANYGYTF. DNA of the CDR3: TGTGCCAGCTCACCAGTAGGGACAGCAAACTATGGCTACACCTTC. Using reference TRBV18 and TRBJ1-2 for the parts outside the CDR3, the full variable domain is NAGVMQNPRHLVRRRGQEARLRCSPMKGHSHVYWYRQLPEEGLKFMVYLQKENIIDESGMPKERFSAEFPKEGPSILRIQQVVRGDSAAYFCASSPVGTANYGYTFGSGTRLTVV.